Listed below are T cell receptor beta chains from one sample, sequenced in a study of response to subunit inactivated influenza vaccine. TCRdb reanalysed the RT-PCR reads using MiXCR and keeps one entry per CDR3 protein. The sample includes about 780,000 distinct CDR3 sequences, around a sixth of them seen just once. This specimen consisted of PBMCs from blood, obtained roughly 5 days after vaccination. Receptors were obtained from a man between 45 and 60 years old who received an inactivated influenza vaccine. Both conserved end residues are part of each CDR3. The D gene is left open where the match is weak. Size tells how often a clone was seen (once, few, many) or the class of an expanded clone, and some rows leave it out.

CATRSGTAETSGPTYEQYF,TGTGCCACGCGGTCTGGGACCGCAGAAACTAGCGGCCCAACCTACGAGCAGTACTTC,TRBD2,.,19,TRBV24-1,TRBJ2-7
CASSSGSGTGNTGELFF,TGCGCCAGCAGTTCCGGGTCCGGGACAGGCAACACCGGGGAGCTGTTTTTT,TRBD1,few,17,TRBV5-1,TRBJ2-2
CASSLGHSQYF,TGTGCCAGCAGCCTGGGGCACTCGCAGTACTTC,.,few,11,TRBV6-2/TRBV6-3,TRBJ2-7
CASRHTGPANTGELFF,TGTGCCAGCAGACACACAGGTCCCGCGAACACCGGGGAGCTGTTTTTT,.,few,16,TRBV7-9,TRBJ2-2
CASSFSGEQETQYF,TGTGCCAGCAGTTTTTCGGGAGAACAAGAGACCCAGTACTTC,.,.,14,TRBV12-3/TRBV12-4,TRBJ2-5
CASSNREPERPQLKETQYF,TGTGCCAGCAGCAACCGGGAACCCGAACGTCCGCAGCTAAAAGAGACCCAGTACTTC,.,.,19,TRBV21-1,TRBJ2-5
CASSESSGVFTQYF,TGCGCCAGCAGTGAGTCTAGCGGGGTTTTTACGCAGTATTTT,TRBD2,.,14,TRBV10-1,TRBJ2-3
CSAVDRSLAKNIQYF,TGCAGCGCCGTGGACAGGTCTTTAGCCAAAAACATTCAGTACTTC,TRBD1,few,15,TRBV29-1,TRBJ2-4
CASSSDSIGQYF,TGCGCCAGCAGCTCCGACAGTATCGGGCAGTACTTC,.,.,12,TRBV5-1,TRBJ2-7
CASSFGGVMAFF,TGTGCCAGCAGTTTTGGGGGGGTAATGGCTTTCTTT,.,few,12,TRBV12-3/TRBV12-4,TRBJ1-1
CASSLGGGFEETQYF,TGCGCCAGCAGCTTGGGAGGGGGGTTCGAAGAGACCCAGTACTTC,.,.,15,TRBV5-1,TRBJ2-5
CSARRQTEAFF,TGCAGTGCTAGAAGACAGACTGAAGCTTTCTTT,.,.,11,TRBV20-1,TRBJ1-1
CSALFDYEQYF,TGCAGCGCCTTATTTGACTACGAGCAGTACTTC,.,few,11,TRBV29-1,TRBJ2-7
CAWSVAGSYNERFF,TGTGCCTGGAGTGTGGCAGGCTCCTACAATGAGCGGTTCTTC,.,.,14,TRBV30,TRBJ2-1